This TCR beta chain is from a study of blood T cells in healthy people across ages. As regards this clonotype: A junction boundary mismatches the germline segment, possibly from a read error.

The second PCR ran roughly 6 to 11 cycles with a sample-barcoded 5' primer and J-beta primers. MiXCR, applied by TCRdb to the 5' RACE reads, yields one record per CDR3 protein. This table has hundreds of thousands of distinct CDR3 sequences, approximately 24% appearing once. This CDR3 is built from 14 residues. This same sample was also taken into another study, of T cells of mothers and their children. This second study says: Three healthy Caucasian mothers and their six children were the donors.

Sequenced: blood. This sequence originates from a boy aged 5-17 years in good health. This chain uses TRBV12-3 or TRBV12-4 with TRBJ2-3, with D uncertain. The CDR3 loop is CASSLGLGTDTEYF. The DNA for the CDR3 is TGTGCCAGCAGTTTAGGGTTGGGAACAGATACGGAGTATTTT.